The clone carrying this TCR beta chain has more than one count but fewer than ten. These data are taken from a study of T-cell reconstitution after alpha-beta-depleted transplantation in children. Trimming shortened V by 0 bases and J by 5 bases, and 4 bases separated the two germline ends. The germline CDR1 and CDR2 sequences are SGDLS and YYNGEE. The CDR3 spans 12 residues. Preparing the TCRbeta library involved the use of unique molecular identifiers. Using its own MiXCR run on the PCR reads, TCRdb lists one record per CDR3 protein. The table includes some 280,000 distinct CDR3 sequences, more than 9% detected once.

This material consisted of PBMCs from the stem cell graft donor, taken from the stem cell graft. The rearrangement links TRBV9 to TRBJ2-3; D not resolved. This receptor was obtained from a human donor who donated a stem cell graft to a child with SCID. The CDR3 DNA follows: TGTGCCAGCAGCGTAGTGGAAGATACGCAGTATTTT. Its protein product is CASSVVEDTQYF.